Listed here are 24 T cell receptor beta chains from one sample, sequenced in a study of radiation and T cells in renal cell carcinoma. Time point in this sample: baseline pretreatment blood. Noted treatment: 15 Gy SBRT to primary tumor, nephrectomy 4 weeks later. Some clones are missing from TCRdb's copy, which holds only in-frame ones; the method was immunoSEQ multiplex PCR. Among around 140,000 clones listed, about 88% were seen once. This specimen consisted of blood, obtained from a patient whose treatment included radiotherapy and nephrectomy. The receptor source for this set is a woman in her sixties or seventies with renal cell carcinoma.

In regard to this clone: The junction differs from germline at one of its ends, possibly a read error. The chain is built from TRBV20-1 and TRBJ1-1, with D hard to call. CDR1 DFQATT and CDR2 SNEGSKA come from the germline V gene (reference sequence). The length of the CDR3 is 11 residues. This CDR3 reads CSARGETDAFF. For the CDR3, the DNA is TGCAGTGCTAGAGGTGAAACTGACGCTTTCTTT.

The CDR3 reads CASSLAGANTGELFF. In nucleotides, the CDR3 is TGTGCCAGCAGCTTAGCCGGGGCGAACACCGGGGAGCTGTTTTTT. The rearrangement links TRBV7-8 to TRBJ2-2, with D possibly matching TRBD2 (5 bases). With 0 bases removed from V and 0 bases from J, the gap between germline ends came to 5 bases. The CDR3 is made up of 15 amino acids. Looked up from germline, CDR1 is SGHVS and CDR2 is FQNEAQ. Supplemented by reference TRBV7-8 and TRBJ2-2, the full variable domain reads GAGVSQSPRYKVAKRGQDVALRCDPISGHVSLFWYQQALGQGPEFLTYFQNEAQLDKSGLPSDRFFAERPEGSVSTLKIQRTQQEDSAVYLCASSLAGANTGELFFGEGSRLTVL.

The chain employs TRBV5-1 and TRBJ2-7; D is unclear. There are 15 residues in the CDR3. V dropped 0 bases and J dropped 4 bases, with 14 bases sitting between them. Germline CDR1 reads SGHRS; CDR2 reads YFSETQ. CDR3 protein: CASSLGGTGGYEQYF. Here the CDR3 DNA reads TGCGCCAGCAGCTTGGGGGGTACCGGCGGATACGAGCAGTACTTC. Full variable domain (missing parts from reference TRBV5-1 and TRBJ2-7): KAGVTQTPRYLIKTRGQQVTLSCSPISGHRSVSWYQQTPGQGLQFLFEYFSETQRNKGNFPGRFSGRQFSNSRSEMNVSTLELGDSALYLCASSLGGTGGYEQYFGPGTRLTVT.

The V and J genes are TRBV28 and TRBJ2-3, with 12 bases aligning to TRBD2. From germline, CDR1 is MDHEN and CDR2 SYDVKM. With 7 bases clipped from V and 2 bases from J, the junction kept 16 bases outside the gene matches. The CDR3 contains 19 residues. CDR3 protein: CASTPAGETSGGSTDTQYF. The CDR3 coding sequence is TGTGCCAGCACCCCAGCGGGAGAGACTAGCGGGGGCTCCACAGATACGCAGTATTTT.

The rearrangement links TRBV6-1 to TRBJ1-4, with D possibly being TRBD1 (6 bases). The CDR3 extends over 13 amino acids. Germline V gene sequence: CDR1 MNHNS, CDR2 SASEGT. V gave up 10 bases and J gave up 5 bases, with 14 bases separating them. The CDR3 loop is CAKGGTANEKLFF. The CDR3 coding sequence is TGTGCCAAGGGGGGGACGGCAAATGAAAAACTGTTTTTT.

The rearrangement links TRBV6-5 to TRBJ1-6; D unresolved. The CDR3 is made up of 14 amino acids. Per germline, CDR1 MNHEY and CDR2 SVGAGI. The V and J ends lost 2 bases and 13 bases respectively, with 15 bases between them. The CDR3 reads CASSYPGQTRPLHF. CDR3 nucleotide sequence: TGTGCCAGCAGTTACCCCGGCCAAACTAGGCCCCTCCACTTT.

This chain uses TRBV30 with TRBJ2-5, with D tentatively TRBD2 (6 bases). TRBJ2-7 explains the end of the DNA better; the J call may be wrong. CDR3 size: 12 residues. CDR1 and CDR2 (germline): GTSNPN, SVGIG (reference sequence). CDR3 region: CAWSTGGYEQYF. The CDR3 DNA reads as TGTGCCTGGAGTACCGGGGGATACGAGCAGTACTTC.

This clone was counted only a few times. The V and J genes are TRBV5-1 and TRBJ1-2; 8 bases agree with TRBD1. The V gene's germline CDR1 is SGHRS and CDR2 YFSETQ. J gave up 7 bases and V 2 bases, and 7 bases lay outside the gene matches. This CDR3 spans 14 amino acids. CDR3 loop: CASSLPRGRGGYTF. In nucleotides, the CDR3 is TGCGCCAGCAGCTTACCCAGGGGGCGCGGTGGCTACACCTTC.

The chain combines TRBV9 with TRBJ1-2; a possible D gene is TRBD1 (5 bases). V lost 4 bases and J 8 bases, leaving 24 bases between the germline ends. This CDR3 has 16 residues. Germline values: CDR1 SGDLS, CDR2 YYNGEE. This CDR3 reads CASSRRKDLPAGGYTF. The CDR3 nucleotides read TGTGCCAGCAGCCGAAGGAAAGACTTGCCCGCAGGGGGCTACACCTTC.

For this clone: Other DNA sequences from this sample encode an identical CDR3 as well. The chain is built from TRBV7-2 and TRBJ2-7, with TRBD2 identical over 8 bases. The germline gives CDR1 SGHTA, CDR2 FQGNSA. Germline trimming cut 4 bases from V and 5 bases from J; bases unmatched to any gene: 7. CDR3 length: 14 residues. The CDR3 spells CASSSGLAGHEQYF. The CDR3 coding sequence is TGTGCCAGCAGCTCCGGACTAGCAGGACACGAGCAGTACTTC.

This clone was detected only once. The chain recombines TRBV11-3 with TRBJ2-5; no reliable D call. V lost 1 base, J lost 7 bases, and 4 bases lay in between. CDR1 SGHNT and CDR2 YENEEA come from the germline V gene. CDR3 size: 11 residues. CDR3 in amino acids: CASSLGSTQYF. CDR3 sequence (DNA): TGTGCCAGCAGCTTAGGCTCGACCCAGTACTTC.

This chain links TRBV6-5 with TRBJ2-2; D not certain. Deletions cut 4 bases from V and 0 bases from J, with 12 bases between. Per germline, CDR1 MNHEY and CDR2 SVGAGI. The CDR3 covers 16 residues. CDR3 loop: CASSSSFTANTGELFF. CDR3 DNA sequence: TGTGCCAGCAGTTCCTCTTTTACCGCGAACACCGGGGAGCTGTTTTTT.

The rearrangement joins TRBV7-8 to TRBJ1-5; tentative D call: TRBD1 (5 bases). With 5 bases removed from V and 0 bases from J, the gap between germline ends came to 14 bases. Looked up from germline, CDR1 is SGHVS and CDR2 is FQNEAQ. The CDR3 contains 16 residues. CDR3: CASSRSWGSSNQPQHF. DNA of the CDR3: TGTGCCAGCAGCCGATCGTGGGGGAGTAGCAATCAGCCCCAGCATTTT.

The rearrangement links TRBV25-1 to TRBJ2-7; possible D gene TRBD1, 6 bases. The length of the CDR3 is 16 residues. V was pared by 1 base and J by 3 bases, with 16 bases between. Germline assignment: CDR1 MGHDK and CDR2 SYGVNS. Written as DNA, the CDR3 is TGTGCCAGCAGTGAATTTGGGGCAGGGGCAAACTACGAGCAGTACTTC. This encodes CASSEFGAGANYEQYF.

V is TRBV9 and J is TRBJ2-2; weak D call: TRBD2 (6 bases). Per germline, CDR1 SGDLS and CDR2 YYNGEE. The CDR3 consists of 16 residues. V lost 2 bases and J 4 bases, leaving 15 bases between the germline ends. The DNA for the CDR3 is TGTGCCAGCAGCGTTTATGGAAGGCGGGGCACCGGGGAGCTGTTTTTT. Protein: CASSVYGRRGTGELFF.

The V call is TRBV5-1, the J call TRBJ2-2; D perhaps matches TRBD2 (6 bases). Trimming shortened V by 0 bases and J by 0 bases, and 9 bases separated the two germline ends. The CDR3 sequence is 16 residues long. Germline CDR1 reads SGHRS; CDR2 reads YFSETQ. CDR3: CASSLAGASNTGELFF. The CDR3 DNA sequence: TGCGCCAGCAGCTTGGCGGGAGCCTCGAACACCGGGGAGCTGTTTTTT.

This clone showed up just once. This sequence joins TRBV15 and TRBJ2-5; 7 bases align to TRBD2. The germline CDR1 and CDR2 sequences are LNHNV and YYDKDF (reference sequence). With V trimmed by 0 bases and J by 3 bases, 4 bases remained unmatched. The CDR3 is 15 amino acids. CDR3 amino acids: CATSRDWRGKETQYF. DNA of the CDR3: TGTGCCACCAGCAGAGATTGGCGGGGGAAAGAGACCCAGTACTTC. The whole variable domain, filled in from reference TRBV15 and TRBJ2-5, reads DAMVIQNPRYQVTQFGKPVTLSCSQTLNHNVMYWYQQKSSQAPKLLFHYYDKDFNNEADTPDNFQSRRPNTSFCFLDIRSPGLGDTAMYLCATSRDWRGKETQYFGPGTRLLVL.

The gene calls are TRBV15 and TRBJ1-1; no clear D. Looked up from germline, CDR1 is LNHNV and CDR2 is YYDKDF (reference sequence). The CDR3 covers 16 residues. V was clipped by 1 base and J by 4 bases, with 16 bases between them. The CDR3 region has the DNA TGTGCCACCAGCAGAGTTATAGGCAGCTCGGGCACTGAAGCTTTCTTT. Translating it yields CATSRVIGSSGTEAFF. The variable domain in full, with the rest retrieved from reference TRBV15 and TRBJ1-1, is DAMVIQNPRYQVTQFGKPVTLSCSQTLNHNVMYWYQQKSSQAPKLLFHYYDKDFNNEADTPDNFQSRRPNTSFCFLDIRSPGLGDTAMYLCATSRVIGSSGTEAFFGQGTRLTVV.

This rearrangement joins TRBV7-9 to TRBJ2-5; D gene unclear. The CDR3 runs to 13 residues. Germline CDR1 is SEHNR and CDR2 is FQNEAQ (reference sequence). V lost 5 bases, J lost 4 bases, and 11 bases lay in between. The CDR3 coding sequence is TGTGCCAGCAGCCCAGTAGTCGGAGAGACCCAGTACTTC. Its protein product is CASSPVVGETQYF.

The rearrangement links TRBV11-3 to TRBJ2-5; D is ambiguous. Trimming stripped 0 bases from V and 5 bases from J, with 4 bases between. CDR3 size: 12 residues. Germline V gene lookup returns CDR1 SGHNT and CDR2 YENEEA. The CDR3 protein is CASSLDRETQYF. In nucleotides, the CDR3 is TGTGCCAGCAGCTTAGATCGGGAGACCCAGTACTTC.

This clone has a handful of counts. This chain joins TRBV5-4 and TRBJ2-7; 11 positions agree with TRBD2. V lost 4 bases to trimming and J lost 6 bases; unmatched junction nucleotides: 12. CDR1 and CDR2 from the germline V gene are SGHNT and YYREEE (reference sequence). The CDR3 extends over 16 amino acids. CDR3 amino acids: CASSLTSGGLAIEQYF. Here the CDR3 DNA reads TGTGCCAGCAGCCTAACTAGCGGGGGCCTCGCGATCGAGCAGTACTTC.

A few counts support this clone. The chain couples TRBV5-1 to TRBJ1-2, with 10 bases identical to TRBD1. Losses at the gene ends were 7 bases for V and 7 bases for J; bases not matched to a gene: 10. This CDR3 spans 14 amino acids. Looked up from germline, CDR1 is SGHRS and CDR2 is YFSETQ. The CDR3 DNA reads TGCGCCAGCTCAGGACAGGGGGAAATGAGTGGCTACACCTTC. Translating it yields CASSGQGEMSGYTF.

This rearrangement joins TRBV30 to TRBJ1-1; 7 bases fit TRBD1. After removal of 8 bases from V and 1 base from J, the junction contained 4 bases not matched to a gene. Germline loops: CDR1 GTSNPN, CDR2 SVGIG (reference sequence). The length of the CDR3 is 12 residues. The CDR3 is CAGRGANTEAFF. The DNA of the CDR3 is TGTGCCGGCAGGGGGGCGAACACTGAAGCTTTCTTT.

V and J are TRBV15 and TRBJ1-2, with 12 bases that match TRBD1. The CDR3 runs 15 residues. V gave up 5 bases and J gave up 7 bases; unmatched junction bases: 8. The germline V gene encodes CDR1 LNHNV and CDR2 YYDKDF (reference sequence). This chain's CDR3 is CATSRGGQGAGGYTF. The DNA for the CDR3 is TGTGCCACCAGCCGGGGGGGACAGGGGGCTGGTGGCTACACCTTC.